This T cell receptor (beta chain) was obtained from a study of blood T cell repertoires in COVID-19. Study information: T cells, B-cell-depleted T cells, or PBMCs provided the cDNA or gDNA that served as material.

How the authors handled the data: Estimated nucleated cell counts came from reference gene primer amplification. Clones were sequenced by immunoSEQ multiplex PCR, and TCRdb holds only the in-frame ones, with some missing. D and trimming were read from the DNA, whereas the V and J calls and clone size are those reported in that table. The table records about 200,000 clones, roughly 90% of them present only once. Recruitment covered about 26 US areas and drew participants whose ages spanned about 18 to 89 years. For recovered donors of Cohort 3, there were two negative PCRs, clearance, or symptom resolution. The germline V gene has CDR1 LNHDA and CDR2 SQIVND (reference sequence). V lost 6 bases, J lost 1 base, and 10 bases lay in between. The CDR3 has 14 amino acids.

The sequencing input was PBMCs or T cells enriched from blood (not recorded which). This sequence originates from a young woman who had recovered from COVID-19. The rearrangement uses TRBV19 and TRBJ1-5; D possibly corresponds to TRBD1 (5 bases). The CDR3 DNA follows: TGTGCCAGTAGGCCGACAGACAGCAATCAGCCCCAGCATTTT. This sequence encodes CASRPTDSNQPQHF.